These 20 T cell receptor beta chains came from one sample sequenced in a study of blood T cell repertoires in COVID-19. The table came from immunoSEQ multiplex PCR; TCRdb's copy has only in-frame clones and leaves some out. The sample includes around 220,000 clones, approximately 84% of them seen just once. The specimen was peripheral blood. All receptors derive from a woman older than 75 with COVID-19, enrolled during active disease.

The chain is built from TRBV7-2 and TRBJ1-2, with D maybe TRBD1 (6 bases). CDR1 is SGHTA, CDR2 FQGNSA, per germline. V was clipped by 5 bases and J by 3 bases, with 16 bases between them. The length of the CDR3 is 15 residues. The CDR3 DNA follows: TGTGCCAGCAGCCCGGACAGCCTTCGGTACTATGGCTACACCTTC. Protein product: CASSPDSLRYYGYTF.

A single count supports this clone. The chain recombines TRBV6-5 with TRBJ1-1; the D gene is possibly TRBD1 (5 bases). The CDR3 covers 14 residues. CDR1 MNHEY and CDR2 SVGAGI come from the germline V gene. Deletions cut 6 bases from V and 0 bases from J, with 11 bases between. The CDR3 is CASSSGGLNTEAFF. The CDR3 DNA reads as TGTGCCAGCAGCTCCGGGGGTTTGAACACTGAAGCTTTCTTT.

This clone appeared a single time. The chain combines TRBV12-3 or TRBV12-4 with TRBJ2-1; possible D gene TRBD2, 6 bases. V shed 3 bases and J shed 10 bases, with 10 bases lying between them. This CDR3 contains 12 residues. In DNA form, the CDR3 reads TGTGCCAGCAGTTTCGGCGGGGTAGAGCAGTTCTTC. Protein sequence: CASSFGGVEQFF.

This chain links TRBV3-1 (or the pseudogene TRBV3-2) with TRBJ2-7, with D possibly TRBD2 on 6 matching bases. CDR3 length equals 15 residues. V shed 1 base and J shed 1 base, with 11 bases lying between them. CDR1 and CDR2 from the germline V gene are LGHDT and YNNKEL (reference sequence). The CDR3 bases are TGTGCCAGCAGCCAAGGATACGGACTATCCTACGAGCAGTACTTC. It encodes CASSQGYGLSYEQYF.

This clone is a singleton in its sample. The J gene is TRBJ1-1, the V gene TRBV3-1 (or the pseudogene TRBV3-2), with 7 bases lining up with TRBD1. The ends lost 2 bases at V and 1 base at J; junction bases unmatched: 4. The germline CDR1 and CDR2 sequences are LGHDT and YNNKEL (reference sequence). This CDR3 region has 15 residues. The CDR3 is CASSQLRGRNTEAFF. CDR3 sequence (DNA): TGTGCCAGCAGCCAACTAAGGGGGCGGAACACTGAAGCTTTCTTT.

V and J are TRBV3-1 (or the pseudogene TRBV3-2) and TRBJ1-1; TRBD1 might be the D (6 bases). CDR1 is LGHDT, CDR2 YNNKEL, per germline (reference sequence). The CDR3 is 14 amino acids. V was pared by 3 bases and J by 11 bases, with 19 bases between. CDR3 sequence: CASSQRAGELEAFF. CDR3 nucleotides: TGTGCCAGCAGCCAGAGGGCAGGGGAGTTAGAGGCTTTCTTT.

The chain couples TRBV28 to TRBJ2-1, with a possible D match to TRBD1 (5 bases). Trimming left V 7 bases short and J 2 bases short, with 9 bases between. The CDR3 spans 13 residues. Germline CDR1 reads MDHEN; CDR2 reads SYDVKM. This CDR3 reads CASTGMPYNEQFF. CDR3 bases: TGTGCCAGCACAGGGATGCCCTACAATGAGCAGTTCTTC.

The chain uses TRBV20-1 and TRBJ1-2; D uncertain. The ends were cut back, 2 bases at V and 8 bases at J, with 3 bases in the middle. This CDR3 has 9 amino acids. The germline CDR1 and CDR2 sequences are DFQATT and SNEGSKA (reference sequence). The CDR3: CSARPGYTF. The CDR3 DNA reads TGCAGTGCTAGACCGGGCTACACCTTC.

This chain uses TRBV5-8 with TRBJ1-2, with D possibly being TRBD1 (5 bases). Trimming left V 6 bases short and J 4 bases short, with 22 bases between. Germline-derived CDR1 and CDR2 are SGHTS and YDEGEE. The CDR3 contains 16 residues. The CDR3 nucleotides are TGTGCCAGCATCCCCGGGCAGGGCCCAACTCTCTATGGCTACACCTTC. It encodes CASIPGQGPTLYGYTF.

The chain employs TRBV2 and TRBJ2-5; 8 bases align to TRBD2. J gave up 0 bases and V 1 base, and 10 bases lay outside the gene matches. The CDR3 has 18 residues. Looked up from germline, CDR1 is SNHLY and CDR2 is FYNNEI. CDR3 region: CASSEGDLAGAYQETQYF. Here the CDR3 DNA reads TGTGCCAGCAGTGAAGGGGACCTAGCGGGTGCCTACCAAGAGACCCAGTACTTC.

The chain couples TRBV2 to TRBJ2-7; D perhaps matches TRBD2 (5 bases). The CDR3 is 14 residues long. Germline CDR1 reads SNHLY; CDR2 reads FYNNEI. V shed 6 bases and J shed 4 bases, with 16 bases lying between them. DNA for the CDR3: TGTGCCAGCAGCCCCACCGCCGGGAAGTACGAGCAGTACTTC. Amino acids: CASSPTAGKYEQYF.

This chain joins TRBV27 and TRBJ2-3; 10 bases match TRBD2. Germline V CDR1 and CDR2: MNHEY, SMNVEV (reference sequence). The CDR3 covers 16 residues. Trimming took 8 bases from V and 2 from J; bases not matched to a gene: 10. As DNA, the CDR3 is TGTGCCAGCTCCGCCGCGACTAGCGGGTTCACAGATACGCAGTATTTT. The encoded protein is CASSAATSGFTDTQYF.

The chain recombines TRBV4-2 with TRBJ1-2; the match to TRBD1 covers 7 bases. Losses at the gene ends were 4 bases for V and 2 bases for J; bases not matched to a gene: 7. This CDR3 spans 15 amino acids. In germline, CDR1 is LGHNA, CDR2 YNFKEQ. The CDR3 sequence is CASSPSATGNYGYTF. The CDR3 nucleotides are TGTGCCAGCAGCCCGTCCGCGACAGGGAACTATGGCTACACCTTC.

This clone was picked up a small number of times. The chain joins TRBV11-3 to TRBJ2-1; tentative D call: TRBD1 (6 bases). This CDR3 contains 17 residues. Germline V lookup: CDR1 SGHNT, CDR2 YENEEA. Between the trimmed V and J ends, which lost 4 bases and 7 bases, there was a span of 23 bases. The CDR3 protein is CASSSDRQVTKMNEQFF. CDR3 nucleotide sequence: TGTGCCAGCAGCTCAGACCGACAGGTTACGAAGATGAATGAGCAGTTCTTC.

The chain links TRBV5-1 to TRBJ1-1; the match to TRBD1 covers 7 bases. Looked up from germline, CDR1 is SGHRS and CDR2 is YFSETQ. The V and J ends lost 4 bases and 1 base, in that order; junction bases with no gene match: 4. The CDR3 is made up of 14 amino acids. CDR3 sequence reads: CASSPTGANTEAFF. Here the CDR3 DNA reads TGCGCCAGCAGCCCCACAGGGGCGAACACTGAAGCTTTCTTT. The variable domain in full, with the rest retrieved from reference TRBV5-1 and TRBJ1-1, is KAGVTQTPRYLIKTRGQQVTLSCSPISGHRSVSWYQQTPGQGLQFLFEYFSETQRNKGNFPGRFSGRQFSNSRSEMNVSTLELGDSALYLCASSPTGANTEAFFGQGTRLTVV.

The CDR3, as DNA: TGTGCCGCCCGGGGTAGCGGGAGATACGAGCAGTACTTC. Translating gives CAARGSGRYEQYF. The chain has TRBV6-5 and TRBJ2-7; TRBD2 aligns across 9 bases. Germline V gives CDR1 MNHEY, CDR2 SVGAGI. With 11 bases clipped from V and 4 bases from J, the junction kept 9 bases outside the gene matches. The CDR3 contains 13 residues.

The rearrangement links TRBV7-2 to TRBJ2-3; D unresolved. Germline V lookup: CDR1 SGHTA, CDR2 FQGNSA. The CDR3 spans 17 residues. Trimming removed 4 bases at V and 2 bases at J, with 19 bases between. The CDR3 sequence: CASSYGLTRPITDTQYF. The CDR3, as DNA: TGTGCCAGCAGCTATGGATTGACTCGACCAATCACAGATACGCAGTATTTT. The whole variable domain, filled in from reference TRBV7-2 and TRBJ2-3, reads GAGVSQSPSNKVTEKGKDVELRCDPISGHTALYWYRQSLGQGLEFLIYFQGNSAPDKSGLPSDRFSAERTGGSVSTLTIQRTQQEDSAVYLCASSYGLTRPITDTQYFGPGTRLTVL.

A word on this clone: Other DNA sequences from this sample encode an identical CDR3 as well. The chain recombines TRBV5-4 with TRBJ2-7, with TRBD2 identical over 8 bases. CDR1 and CDR2 from the germline V gene are SGHNT and YYREEE (reference sequence). Trimming took 0 bases from V and 1 from J; bases not matched to a gene: 6. The CDR3 totals 16 residues. This CDR3 reads CASSLGAGGASYEQYF. The CDR3 DNA reads as TGTGCCAGCAGCTTGGGGGCGGGGGGTGCGTCCTACGAGCAGTACTTC.

CDR3 residues: CASSEVRTSAGELFF. CDR3 bases: TGTGCCAGCAGTGAAGTTAGGACTAGCGCCGGGGAGCTGTTTTTT. The V call is TRBV2, the J call TRBJ2-2; 9 bases line up with TRBD2. Per germline, CDR1 SNHLY and CDR2 FYNNEI. The CDR3 covers 15 residues. V shed 1 base and J 6 bases; nucleotides not matched to a gene: 3.

This clone is a singleton in its sample. CDR3 DNA: TGCGCCAGCAGCCTACCGGGACTTTGGGAGACCCAGTACTTC. This codes for CASSLPGLWETQYF. V gene TRBV5-1 combines with J gene TRBJ2-5; TRBD2 is a possible D gene (6 bases). Germline V gene sequence: CDR1 SGHRS, CDR2 YFSETQ. V lost 4 bases to trimming and J lost 5 bases, with 15 bases between them. There are 14 residues in the CDR3.